Shown below are 4 T cell receptor beta chains from a single sample sequenced in a study of cytomegalovirus exposure and HLA in healthy donors. The primer mix had 60 Vbeta and 13 Jbeta primers. The protocol was immunoSEQ multiplex PCR, while the TCRdb copy is restricted to in-frame clones and leaves out a portion. The sample consists of under 150,000 clones, 70% to 85% of them appearing once. Specimen: PBMCs. Receptors were obtained from a woman between 40 and 50 years old in good health and CMV-seropositive.

This clone appeared once. CDR3 region: CASSDLRDRGRSEQFF. The CDR3 DNA reads as TGTGCCAGCAGTGATTTGAGGGACAGGGGGCGATCGGAGCAGTTCTTC. The chain recombines TRBV6-1 with TRBJ2-1; 12 bases align to TRBD1. Germline values: CDR1 MNHNS, CDR2 SASEGT. The V segment lost 3 bases and the J segment 10 bases; nucleotides outside the gene matches: 10. The CDR3 extends over 16 amino acids.

V usage is TRBV5-8 and J usage is TRBJ2-5, with a weak D call TRBD2 (5 bases). Trimming took off 0 bases at V and 5 bases at J, with 14 bases between the two ends. Germline V gives CDR1 SGHTS, CDR2 YDEGEE. The CDR3 length is 15 residues. The CDR3 loop reads CASSLVSGVGETQYF. The DNA of the CDR3 is TGTGCCAGCAGCTTGGTATCCGGGGTGGGGGAGACCCAGTACTTC.

This rearrangement joins TRBV7-6 to TRBJ1-1; D might be TRBD1 (6 bases). Trimming cost V 3 bases and J 5 bases, with 19 bases left between them. The CDR3 runs to 16 residues. Germline-derived CDR1 and CDR2 are SGHVS and FNYEAQ. Here the CDR3 reads CASSFDLGGGGTEAFF. The CDR3 DNA reads as TGTGCCAGCAGCTTCGATCTAGGGGGTGGAGGTACTGAAGCTTTCTTT. Based on the CDR3 plus reference TRBV7-6 and TRBJ1-1, the full variable domain is GAGVSQSPRYKVTKRGQDVALRCDPISGHVSLYWYRQALGQGPEFLTYFNYEAQQDKSGLPNDRFSAERPEGSISTLTIQRTEQRDSAMYRCASSFDLGGGGTEAFFGQGTRLTVV.

The V call is TRBV6-1, the J call TRBJ2-3; the D gene is possibly TRBD2 (5 bases). The CDR3 is 15 residues long. The germline V gene encodes CDR1 MNHNS and CDR2 SASEGT. V was shortened by 5 bases and J by 0 bases, with 12 bases between the two germline ends. CDR3 nucleotides: TGTGCCAGCAGTCCACTAGTTGTGAGCACAGATACGCAGTATTTT. Encoded protein: CASSPLVVSTDTQYF.